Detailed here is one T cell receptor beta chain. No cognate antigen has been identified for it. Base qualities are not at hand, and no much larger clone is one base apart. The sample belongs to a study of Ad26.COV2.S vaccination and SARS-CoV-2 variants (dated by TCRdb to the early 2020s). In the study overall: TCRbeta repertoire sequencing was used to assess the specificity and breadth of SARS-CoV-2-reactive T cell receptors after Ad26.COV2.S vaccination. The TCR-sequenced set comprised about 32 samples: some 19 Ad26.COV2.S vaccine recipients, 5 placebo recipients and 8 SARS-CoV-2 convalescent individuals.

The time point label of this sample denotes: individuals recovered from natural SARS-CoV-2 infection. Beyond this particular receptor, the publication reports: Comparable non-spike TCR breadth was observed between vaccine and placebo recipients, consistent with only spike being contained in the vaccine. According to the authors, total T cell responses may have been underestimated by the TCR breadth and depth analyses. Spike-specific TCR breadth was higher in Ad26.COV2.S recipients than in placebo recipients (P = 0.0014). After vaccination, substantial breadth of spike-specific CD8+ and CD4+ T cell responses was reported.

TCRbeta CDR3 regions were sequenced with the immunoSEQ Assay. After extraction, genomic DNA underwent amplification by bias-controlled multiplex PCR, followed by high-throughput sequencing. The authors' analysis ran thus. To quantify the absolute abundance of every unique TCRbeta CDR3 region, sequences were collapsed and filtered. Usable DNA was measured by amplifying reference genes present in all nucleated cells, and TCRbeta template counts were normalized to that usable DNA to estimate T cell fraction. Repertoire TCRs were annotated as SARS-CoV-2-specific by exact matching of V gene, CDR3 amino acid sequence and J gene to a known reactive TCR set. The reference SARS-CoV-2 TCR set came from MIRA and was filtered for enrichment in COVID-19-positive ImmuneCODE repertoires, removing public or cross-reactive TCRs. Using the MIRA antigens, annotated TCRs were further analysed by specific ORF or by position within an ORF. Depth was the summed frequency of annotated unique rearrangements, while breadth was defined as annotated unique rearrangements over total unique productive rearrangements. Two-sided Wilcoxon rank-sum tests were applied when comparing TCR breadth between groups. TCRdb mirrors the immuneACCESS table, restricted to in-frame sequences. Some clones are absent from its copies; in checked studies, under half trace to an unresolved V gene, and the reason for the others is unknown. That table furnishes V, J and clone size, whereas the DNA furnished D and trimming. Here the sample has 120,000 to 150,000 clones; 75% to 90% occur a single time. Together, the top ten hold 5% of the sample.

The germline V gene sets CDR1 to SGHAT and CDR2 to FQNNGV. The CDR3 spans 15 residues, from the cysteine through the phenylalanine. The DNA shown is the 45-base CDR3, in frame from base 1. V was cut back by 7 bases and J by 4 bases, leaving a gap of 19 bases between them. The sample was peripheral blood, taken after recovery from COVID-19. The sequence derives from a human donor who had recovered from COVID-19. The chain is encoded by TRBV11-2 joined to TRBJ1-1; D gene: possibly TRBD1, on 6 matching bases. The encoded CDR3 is CASNHMGGWGTEAFF. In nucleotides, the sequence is TGTGCCAGCAACCATATGGGGGGCTGGGGCACTGAAGCTTTCTTT.